The rows below give T cell receptor beta chains drawn from one sample of a study of T cell responses to AZD1222 COVID-19 vaccine. Method: immunoSEQ multiplex PCR; TCRdb's copy keeps in-frame clones and lacks some. This sample has fewer than 200,000 clones, with more than 75% found just once. The sequenced sample was peripheral blood, obtained 28 days after the second AZD1222 dose. These receptors were obtained from an adult who received the AZD1222 COVID-19 vaccine. The CDR3 runs from the conserved cysteine through the conserved F or W. A D gene is named only where the DNA matches it firmly. Not all rows give a size; the values are once, few, many and, for expanded clones, a class.

clone_size | j_call | v_call | d_call | cdr3_nt | cdr3_aa
- | TRBJ2-7 | TRBV7-9 | TRBD2 | TGTGCCAGCAGCCCTGAACGACTAGCGGGAGCTGGCGAGCAGTACTTC | CASSPERLAGAGEQYF
- | TRBJ1-2 | TRBV6-1 | - | TGTGCCAGCAGTGAACCCCGCCCGCCCCGCAGCTACACCTTC | CASSEPRPPRSYTF
- | TRBJ1-5 | TRBV7-6 | - | TGTGCCAGCAGCTTAGGGGTTTTCGGGGGGAAGGGACAGCCCCAGCATTTT | CASSLGVFGGKGQPQHF
- | TRBJ2-1 | TRBV3-1/TRBV3-2 | TRBD2 | TGTGCCAGCAGCCAAGATCTGGGTAGCGGGAGGGCTGAGCAGTTCTTC | CASSQDLGSGRAEQFF
- | TRBJ1-1 | TRBV19 | - | TGTGCCAGTAACACTAAGGGAGGGGAAGCTTTCTTT | CASNTKGGEAFF
few | TRBJ2-7 | TRBV9 | - | TGTGCCAGCAGCGTAGAGGCGACTACGGGGCAGTACTTC | CASSVEATTGQYF
- | TRBJ1-5 | TRBV30 | - | TGTGCCTGGAGTGAGGCCCCCCACCAGCCCCAGCATTTT | CAWSEAPHQPQHF
- | TRBJ1-3 | TRBV18 | - | TGTGCCAGCTCACCAAGAGTCTCTGGAAACACCATATATTTT | CASSPRVSGNTIYF
few | TRBJ2-1 | TRBV11-3 | - | TGTGCCAGCAGCTTAGGGGCGGGCAATGAGCAGTTCTTC | CASSLGAGNEQFF
- | TRBJ1-2 | TRBV5-5 | TRBD1 | TGTGCCAGCAGCTTAGGACAGGGGTTAGTCGGCTACACCTTC | CASSLGQGLVGYTF
- | TRBJ2-7 | TRBV7-8 | TRBD2 | TGTGCCAGCAGCGAAGCCATTTCGAGGGTAGCGGGAGTGAAGTACGAGCAGTACTTC | CASSEAISRVAGVKYEQYF
- | TRBJ2-7 | TRBV19 | TRBD1 | TGTGCCAGTAGTTTTTCGGGGACAGGGGGTAACGAGCAGTACTTC | CASSFSGTGGNEQYF
- | TRBJ2-7 | TRBV7-3 | TRBD2 | TGTGCCAGCAGCCTACGGGGGACTAGCGGGAACCTATCCTACGAGCAGTACTTC | CASSLRGTSGNLSYEQYF
- | TRBJ1-1 | TRBV15 | - | TGTGCCACCAGCAGAGATGGGGGGATCACTGAAGCTTTCTTT | CATSRDGGITEAFF
- | TRBJ2-5 | TRBV5-1 | TRBD2 | TGCGCCAGCAGCTTTGGACTAGCATCGCCAGAGACCCAGTACTTC | CASSFGLASPETQYF
- | TRBJ1-5 | TRBV6-5 | TRBD1 | TGTGCCAGCAGTCCTGACAGGGGGCTCAATCAGCCCCAGCATTTT | CASSPDRGLNQPQHF
- | TRBJ2-1 | TRBV27 | - | TGTGCCACCTCCGACAGACTCTACAATGAGCAGTTCTTC | CATSDRLYNEQFF
- | TRBJ1-5 | TRBV11-3 | - | TGTGCCAGCAGCGACCCACAGGGATCAGCCCCAGCAGGGGATTGCGATTTT | CASSDPQGSAPAGDCDF
- | TRBJ1-2 | TRBV19 | - | TGTGCCACCTCAGGGGATTTGTTCTATGGCTACACCTTC | CATSGDLFYGYTF
- | TRBJ2-1 | TRBV2 | - | TGTGCCAGCAGTGAAGCACCGGGACTGGCCTACAATGAGCAGTTCTTC | CASSEAPGLAYNEQFF
- | TRBJ1-6 | TRBV27 | - | TGTGCCAGCAGTTTGAGGAATTCACCCCTCCACTTT | CASSLRNSPLHF
- | TRBJ2-1 | TRBV9 | - | TGTGCCAGCAGCTCCAGCGCATACAATGAGCAGTTCTTC | CASSSSAYNEQFF